The clone carrying this TCR beta chain appeared a few times. The CDR3 sequence is 17 residues long. Germline CDR1 reads LGHNA; CDR2 reads YNFKEQ. V gave up 2 bases and J gave up 4 bases; unmatched junction bases: 10. This specimen comes from a study of cytomegalovirus exposure and HLA in healthy donors. PCR amplification relied on 60 Vbeta primers (plus 13 Jbeta primers). TCRdb keeps only in-frame clones here, not all; method: immunoSEQ multiplex PCR. The profile covers about 200,000 clones, with less than 90% appearing a single time and around 0.31% taken by the ten largest. Source material: PBMCs. V is TRBV4-2 and J is TRBJ2-2, with 7 bases aligning to TRBD1. This receptor was taken from a woman in her thirties in good health and CMV-seronegative. The CDR3 here is CASSQTKDRPITGELFF. The CDR3 DNA is TGTGCCAGCAGCCAAACTAAGGACAGGCCGATCACCGGGGAGCTGTTTTTT.